The present TCR beta chain was sequenced within a study of T cell responses to AZD1222 COVID-19 vaccine. About this clone itself: The antigen remains unidentified.

Study findings and constraints: The breadth and depth of Spike-specific TCRs increased once two AZD1222 doses had been given.

The protocol was immunoSEQ multiplex PCR, while the TCRdb copy is restricted to in-frame clones and leaves out a portion. The sample has approximately 170,000 clones; 75% to 90% are singletons. CDR1 and CDR2 from the germline V gene are MGHRA and YSYEKL. The CDR3 has 14 residues. Trimming stripped 0 bases from V and 2 bases from J, with 7 bases between. This specimen was peripheral blood, taken on day 0 of AZD1222 vaccination. This TCR derives from an adult in good health. The chain employs TRBV4-1 and TRBJ1-1; tentatively, D is TRBD1 (5 bases). The CDR3 nucleotides read TGCGCCAGCAGCCAAGAAGACAGAAACACTGAAGCTTTCTTT. It translates to CASSQEDRNTEAFF.